A single T cell receptor (beta chain) is shown here with its context. This specimen belongs to a study of blood T cell repertoires in COVID-19. About the study: PBMCs, B-cell-depleted T cells, or T cells provided the cDNA or gDNA that made up the material.

In the original workflow: Estimates of nucleated cell counts were drawn from the amplification of reference gene primers. Using immunoSEQ multiplex PCR, the repertoire was profiled, and TCRdb retains in-frame clones only, with some absent. V and J calls and clone size are those listed in that table; D and trimming were worked out from the DNA. The data hold fewer than 35,000 clones, with about 88% observed a single time. This TCR derives from a woman of 80 years or more with active or convalescent COVID-19. The specimen was peripheral blood.

CDR3 sequence reads: CASSPPTGALEAFF. Here the CDR3 DNA reads TGTGCCAGCTCACCACCTACAGGTGCCCTTGAAGCTTTCTTT. The chain employs TRBV18 and TRBJ1-1; a weak D match, TRBD1 (5 bases). Trimming left V 0 bases short and J 7 bases short, with 12 bases between. The CDR3 has 14 amino acids. The V gene's germline CDR1 is KGHSH and CDR2 LQKENI.